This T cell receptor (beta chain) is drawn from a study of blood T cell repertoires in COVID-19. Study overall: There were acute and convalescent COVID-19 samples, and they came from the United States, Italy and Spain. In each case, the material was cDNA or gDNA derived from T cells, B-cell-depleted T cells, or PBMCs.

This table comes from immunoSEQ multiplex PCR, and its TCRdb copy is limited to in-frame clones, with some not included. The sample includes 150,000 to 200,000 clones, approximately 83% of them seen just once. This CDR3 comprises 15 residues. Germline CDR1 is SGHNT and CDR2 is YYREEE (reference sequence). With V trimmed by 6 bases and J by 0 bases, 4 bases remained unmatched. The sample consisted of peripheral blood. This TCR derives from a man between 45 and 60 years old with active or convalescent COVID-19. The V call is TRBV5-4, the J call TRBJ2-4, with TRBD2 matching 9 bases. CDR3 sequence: CASTQRGAAKNIQYF. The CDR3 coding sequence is TGTGCCAGCACCCAGCGGGGGGCAGCCAAAAACATTCAGTACTTC. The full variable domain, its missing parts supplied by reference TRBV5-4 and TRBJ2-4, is ETGVTQSPTHLIKTRGQQVTLRCSSQSGHNTVSWYQQALGQGPQFIFQYYREEENGRGNFPPRFSGLQFPNYSSELNVNALELDDSALYLCASTQRGAAKNIQYFGAGTRLSVL.